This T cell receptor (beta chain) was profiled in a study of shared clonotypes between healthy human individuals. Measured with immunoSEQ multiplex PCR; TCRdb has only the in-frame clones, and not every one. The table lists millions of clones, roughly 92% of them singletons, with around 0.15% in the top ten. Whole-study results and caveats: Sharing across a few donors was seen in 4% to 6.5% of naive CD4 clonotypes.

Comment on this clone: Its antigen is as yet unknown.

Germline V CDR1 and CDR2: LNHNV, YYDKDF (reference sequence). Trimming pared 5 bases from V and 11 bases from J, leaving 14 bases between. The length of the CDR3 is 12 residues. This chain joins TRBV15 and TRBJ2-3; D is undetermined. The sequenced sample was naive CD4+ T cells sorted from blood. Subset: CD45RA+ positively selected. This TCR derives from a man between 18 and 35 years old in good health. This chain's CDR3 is CATSGARARQYF. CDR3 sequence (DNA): TGTGCCACCAGCGGAGCAAGGGCGAGGCAGTATTTT.